The 25 T cell receptor beta chains in this list originate from one sample, sequenced in a study of T cell clusters in autoimmune cytopenias. TRB amplification used approximately 270 ng of peripheral blood genomic DNA. TRB rearrangements were amplified by touch-down multiplex PCR with mixed TRB-A/B primers. With the multiplex PCR reads reprocessed, TCRdb shows one record per CDR3 protein and no DNA. The sample has 8,300 or so distinct CDR3 sequences, and its top ten clones hold around 4.5%. The source material was peripheral blood. Source of these receptors: a human donor with an autoimmune cytopenia or autoimmune hepatitis (not recorded which).

This clonotype counts as medium-sized by frequency. This chain links TRBV27 with TRBJ1-2; the D call from TCRdb, TRBD1, cannot be confirmed without DNA. The CDR3 spans 16 residues. The germline gives CDR1 MNHEY, CDR2 SMNVEV (reference sequence). The CDR3 here is CASSLRPQGGYYGYTF.

J is TRBJ1-4 and V is TRBV30; TCRdb's D call of TRBD1 is untestable without DNA. Germline CDR1 and CDR2: GTSNPN and SVGIG (reference sequence). The CDR3 sequence is 16 residues long. CDR3 protein: CAWTKGGGATNEKLFF.

This chain links TRBV24-1 with TRBJ2-7; TCRdb's assignment of TRBD1 cannot be checked, as there is no DNA. This CDR3 region has 17 residues. CDR1 is KGHDR, CDR2 SFDVKD, per germline. CDR3 sequence reads: CATSDSPGTASSYEQYF.

This clonotype is deemed medium-sized by its frequency. The CDR3 region is CASSYGGTYEQYF. This chain links TRBV6-2 or TRBV6-3 with TRBJ2-7. Germline assignment: CDR1 MNHEY and CDR2 SVGEGT. CDR3 length: 13 residues.

The chain couples TRBV13 to TRBJ1-2. This CDR3 contains 13 residues. The germline V gene has CDR1 PRHDT and CDR2 FYEKMQ (reference sequence). The CDR3 loop reads CASLKQGFFGYTF.

Judged by frequency, this clonotype is medium-sized. The V and J genes are TRBV30 and TRBJ2-2. Germline loops: CDR1 GTSNPN, CDR2 SVGIG (reference sequence). The length of the CDR3 is 13 residues. CDR3 residues: CAWNQRPTGELFF.

This chain joins TRBV20-1 and TRBJ2-3; there is no DNA to check the TCRdb D call of TRBD2. The CDR3 is 17 residues long. The germline V gene has CDR1 DFQATT and CDR2 SNEGSKA (reference sequence). The CDR3 sequence: CSARQGLAGRGTDTQYF.

Its frequency marks this clonotype as medium-sized. The rearrangement uses TRBV7-9 and TRBJ1-1; checking the TCRdb D call of TRBD1 is not possible without DNA. This CDR3 spans 16 amino acids. Germline V lookup: CDR1 SEHNR, CDR2 FQNEAQ (reference sequence). The CDR3 protein is CASSLGWGQEDTEAFF.

The chain is built from TRBV4-3 and TRBJ2-1; no DNA is available, so the TRBD2 call from TCRdb remains unchecked. Germline assignment: CDR1 LGHNA and CDR2 YSLEER. The CDR3 loop spans 16 amino acids. The CDR3 is CASSQDWGGGHDEQFF.

Judged by frequency, this clonotype is medium-sized (0.01 to 0.1%). This sequence joins TRBV27 and TRBJ1-2; TCRdb outputs TRBD1, but without DNA this stays unchecked. The germline V gene has CDR1 MNHEY and CDR2 SMNVEV (reference sequence). The CDR3 covers 16 residues. The CDR3 spells CASSPAMGQGVYGYTF.

The chain is built from TRBV5-5 and TRBJ2-5. The CDR3 has 15 amino acids. Looked up from germline, CDR1 is SGHKS and CDR2 is YYEKEE (reference sequence). The CDR3: CASSLDRGGPETQYF.

This clonotype is medium-sized (0.01 to 0.1%) by frequency. This rearrangement joins TRBV19 to TRBJ2-7; the TCRdb D gene call, TRBD1, has no DNA to confirm it. Germline CDR1 reads LNHDA; CDR2 reads SQIVND (reference sequence). The CDR3 is made up of 14 amino acids. Here the CDR3 reads CASSTWDRPYEQYF.

V and J are TRBV6-5 and TRBJ1-5. CDR3 length: 15 amino acids. Germline V gene sequence: CDR1 MNHEY, CDR2 SVGAGI. The CDR3 protein is CASSFTRYSNQPQHF.

By frequency, this clonotype is medium-sized. The CDR3 sequence is CASSLGPLLAGGVETQYF. The gene calls are TRBV7-2 and TRBJ2-5; TCRdb's D gene call, TRBD2, goes unchecked for lack of DNA. Germline assignment: CDR1 SGHTA and CDR2 FQGNSA. The CDR3 loop spans 18 amino acids.

This clonotype is deemed medium-sized by its frequency. The chain couples TRBV7-9 to TRBJ2-7; TCRdb's D call, TRBD1, is unchecked because there is no DNA. The germline V gene has CDR1 SEHNR and CDR2 FQNEAQ (reference sequence). The CDR3 length is 14 residues. CDR3 region: CASSPTGGAGEQYF.

The chain combines TRBV20-1 with TRBJ2-2; TCRdb proposes TRBD1, but this gene call is untestable without DNA. CDR1 DFQATT and CDR2 SNEGSKA come from the germline V gene (reference sequence). This CDR3 has 16 amino acids. The CDR3 sequence: CSARRGVARPTGELFF.

This CDR3 is CASSPGGRGRDIQYF. The chain carries TRBV19 and TRBJ2-4; TCRdb calls TRBD2, which cannot be checked without DNA. There are 15 residues in the CDR3. CDR1 is LNHDA, CDR2 SQIVND, per germline (reference sequence).

The rearrangement joins TRBV7-9 to TRBJ2-1; there is no DNA to check the TCRdb D call of TRBD2. The CDR3 extends over 19 amino acids. Germline CDR1 is SEHNR and CDR2 is FQNEAQ (reference sequence). This chain's CDR3 is CASSPRLAGGPGLYNEQFF.

This clonotype counts as medium-sized (0.01 to 0.1%) by frequency. The chain uses TRBV29-1 and TRBJ2-3; checking the TCRdb D call of TRBD1 is not possible without DNA. This CDR3 spans 13 amino acids. CDR1 is SQVTM and CDR2 is ANQGSEA in the germline V gene. The CDR3 region is CSVRTGSTDTQYF.

This clonotype is identified as medium-sized from frequency. This rearrangement joins TRBV6-2 or TRBV6-3 to TRBJ2-6. Germline assignment: CDR1 MNHEY and CDR2 SVGEGT. This CDR3 has 13 residues. CDR3 in amino acids: CASSYTGANVLTF.

The CDR3 loop is CASSVEGGPQHF. This chain links TRBV9 with TRBJ1-5; TCRdb names TRBD1, which stays unverified in the absence of DNA. Germline assignment: CDR1 SGDLS and CDR2 YYNGEE. This CDR3 contains 12 residues.

Considering frequency, this clonotype is medium-sized. V and J are TRBV5-6 and TRBJ2-2; lacking DNA, the TRBD1 call made by TCRdb goes unchecked. This CDR3 has 13 residues. Germline values: CDR1 SGHDT, CDR2 YYEEEE. CDR3 region: CASKGTNTGELFF.

The J gene is TRBJ2-7, the V gene TRBV20-1; the D gene TCRdb calls, TRBD1, cannot be checked with no DNA. The V gene's germline CDR1 is DFQATT and CDR2 SNEGSKA (reference sequence). The CDR3 extends over 15 amino acids. The chain's CDR3 is CSARGPGRGINEQYF.

The rearrangement links TRBV6-5 to TRBJ2-1; checking the TCRdb D call of TRBD2 is not possible without DNA. Germline CDR1 is MNHEY and CDR2 is SVGAGI. This CDR3 has 15 residues. CDR3 sequence reads: CASSVAGGTYNEQFF.

This clonotype is called medium-sized based on its frequency. The chain joins TRBV27 to TRBJ1-6; as DNA is missing, the TRBD1 call by TCRdb cannot be tested. The CDR3 runs 15 residues. Germline CDR1 reads MNHEY; CDR2 reads SMNVEV (reference sequence). CDR3 amino acids: CASSLRGEEFSSLHF.